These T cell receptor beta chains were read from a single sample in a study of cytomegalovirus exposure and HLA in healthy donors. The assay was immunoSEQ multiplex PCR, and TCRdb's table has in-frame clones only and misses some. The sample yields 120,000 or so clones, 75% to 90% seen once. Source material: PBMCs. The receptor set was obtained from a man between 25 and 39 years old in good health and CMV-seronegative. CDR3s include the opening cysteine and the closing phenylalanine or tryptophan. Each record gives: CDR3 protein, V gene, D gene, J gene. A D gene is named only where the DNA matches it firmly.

CASSIPGLNTEAFF | TRBV19 | NA | TRBJ1-1
CASSLDTWRETQYF | TRBV5-6 | NA | TRBJ2-5
CASSMGGGRTEAFF | TRBV19 | NA | TRBJ1-1
CASSLRSGQYF | TRBV28 | NA | TRBJ2-5
CASSVAVGRNYEQYF | TRBV9 | NA | TRBJ2-7
CASSLVSGGPQETQYF | TRBV5-1 | NA | TRBJ2-5
CASSGKTGMNTEAFF | TRBV5-1 | NA | TRBJ1-1
CASSRGQGNTEAFF | TRBV7-9 | TRBD1 | TRBJ1-1
CASSLVSGSSYNEQFF | TRBV5-4 | TRBD2 | TRBJ2-1
CASSSPAVLMTTGELFF | TRBV7-9 | NA | TRBJ2-2
CASSLGGRGSAQYF | TRBV7-6 | NA | TRBJ2-7
CASSLGGYNEQFF | TRBV5-8 | NA | TRBJ2-1
CASSLVGGYQPQHF | TRBV5-1 | NA | TRBJ1-5
CSVGFQREQEQYF | TRBV29-1 | TRBD2 | TRBJ2-7
CASSGLAGGPQETQYF | TRBV5-6 | TRBD2 | TRBJ2-5
CASSDPGTGGAGAEAFF | TRBV6-1 | TRBD1 | TRBJ1-1
CASSLRRRFRVNTEAFF | TRBV11-3 | NA | TRBJ1-1
CASSLQGAAQPQHF | TRBV5-1 | TRBD1 | TRBJ1-5
CASSNRGGEQYF | TRBV4-1 | NA | TRBJ2-7
CASSLLQGGRYEQYF | TRBV11-2 | NA | TRBJ2-7
CAAVGLRDTEAFF | TRBV10-3 | NA | TRBJ1-1
CASSPLAGGPRSSYEQYF | TRBV7-9 | TRBD2 | TRBJ2-7
CASSRRHGTNEKLFF | TRBV4-3 | NA | TRBJ1-4
CASSLTDTQYF | TRBV6-1 | NA | TRBJ2-3
CASSLGQGHEQYF | TRBV5-6 | TRBD1 | TRBJ2-7